The 5 T cell receptor beta chains in this list originate from one sample, sequenced in a study of T cells in tuberculosis. TCRdb's copy holds only in-frame clones and misses some; the assay was immunoSEQ multiplex PCR. In the table there are roughly 30,000 clones, 90% to 95% of which are singletons. Sequencing was carried out using PBMCs. These receptors originate from a donor between 5 and 29 years old with latent tuberculosis or without tuberculosis infection.

This clone showed up just a few times. The chain carries TRBV28 and TRBJ2-3; 11 nucleotides align to TRBD2. Germline V gene sequence: CDR1 MDHEN, CDR2 SYDVKM. V gave up 7 bases and J gave up 6 bases; unmatched junction bases: 21. The CDR3 is made up of 19 amino acids. The CDR3 DNA is TGTGCCAGCACCGCTTTAGCGGGGGGGCCCGGAATGAAGAAGGATACGCAGTATTTT. This translates into CASTALAGGPGMKKDTQYF. The whole variable domain, filled in from reference TRBV28 and TRBJ2-3, reads DVKVTQSSRYLVKRTGEKVFLECVQDMDHENMFWYRQDPGLGLRLIYFSYDVKMKEKGDIPEGYSVSREKKERFSLILESASTNQTSMYLCASTALAGGPGMKKDTQYFGPGTRLTVL.

V and J are TRBV30 and TRBJ1-2, with a tentative D call TRBD1 (5 bases). Germline V lookup: CDR1 GTSNPN, CDR2 SVGIG (reference sequence). CDR3 size: 13 residues. Trimming pared 4 bases from V and 1 base from J, leaving 10 bases between. CDR3 nucleotide sequence: TGTGCCTGGAACCAGGACATTAACTATGGCTACACCTTC. Its protein is CAWNQDINYGYTF.

V is TRBV28 and J is TRBJ1-5, with no clear D. The germline gives CDR1 MDHEN, CDR2 SYDVKM. Trimming shortened V by 5 bases and J by 3 bases, and 11 bases separated the two germline ends. The CDR3 has 14 residues. The CDR3 DNA reads as TGTGCCAGCAGTCTCAGACAAAACAATCAGCCCCAGCATTTT. Translating gives CASSLRQNNQPQHF.

This chain joins TRBV28 and TRBJ1-1; weak D call: TRBD1 (5 bases). Germline V gene data show CDR1 as MDHEN and CDR2 as SYDVKM. V was shortened by 2 bases and J by 5 bases, with 12 bases between the two germline ends. There are 14 residues in the CDR3. The CDR3 region has the DNA TGTGCCAGCAGTTTACTAGGCAGGGCGACTGAAGCTTTCTTT. Translating gives CASSLLGRATEAFF.

This sequence joins TRBV10-3 and TRBJ2-7; 8 nucleotides line up with TRBD2. The CDR3 runs 15 residues. The ends lost 3 bases at V and 2 bases at J; junction bases unmatched: 6. The V gene's germline CDR1 is ENHRY and CDR2 SYGVKD. CDR3 in DNA: TGTGCCATCAGTGACTTGGCGGGGGGTCCCTACGAGCAGTACTTC. Translating gives CAISDLAGGPYEQYF.